This is a list of T cell receptor beta chains from one sample in a study of T cells after yellow fever vaccination. TCRdb re-derived calls from the 5' RACE reads in MiXCR, one entry per CDR3 protein. Among roughly 400,000 distinct CDR3 sequences listed, approximately 19% were seen once. Material: PBMCs, obtained before the yellow fever booster vaccination. Receptors originate from a man younger than 35 who received the YFV17D yellow fever vaccine. Both conserved end residues are part of each CDR3. A D gene is named only where the DNA matches it firmly.

J gene: TRBJ2-5; V gene: TRBV7-2; D gene: TRBD1; CDR3 protein: CASTKQQGTETQYF
J gene: TRBJ1-6; V gene: TRBV6-1; D gene: TRBD1; CDR3 protein: CASSHVTGEVSPLHF
J gene: TRBJ1-6; V gene: TRBV9; D gene: TRBD1; CDR3 protein: CASSVGPRPGGNSPLHF
J gene: TRBJ2-1; V gene: TRBV5-1; D gene: TRBD2; CDR3 protein: CASSVTSGGMGHEQFF
J gene: TRBJ2-2; V gene: TRBV20-1; D gene: .; CDR3 protein: CSASAANTGELFF
J gene: TRBJ1-5; V gene: TRBV5-1; D gene: TRBD1; CDR3 protein: CASRQGANQPQHF
J gene: TRBJ1-2; V gene: TRBV20-1; D gene: TRBD1; CDR3 protein: CSATGTGAYGYTF
J gene: TRBJ2-7; V gene: TRBV6-2/TRBV6-3; D gene: TRBD2; CDR3 protein: CASSLTRSGTYEQYF
J gene: TRBJ1-5; V gene: TRBV7-2; D gene: .; CDR3 protein: CASRTTGSNQPQHF
J gene: TRBJ2-4; V gene: TRBV12-3/TRBV12-4; D gene: .; CDR3 protein: CASSLALWEAGHIQYF
J gene: TRBJ1-1; V gene: TRBV9; D gene: .; CDR3 protein: CASSSRPGQTEAFF
J gene: TRBJ2-5; V gene: TRBV20-1; D gene: .; CDR3 protein: CSATSPAEWEETQYF
J gene: TRBJ1-5; V gene: TRBV19; D gene: .; CDR3 protein: CASTLGFF
J gene: TRBJ2-3; V gene: TRBV7-2; D gene: TRBD2; CDR3 protein: CASSLWSGGEDTQYF
J gene: TRBJ2-1; V gene: TRBV20-1; D gene: TRBD2; CDR3 protein: CSAMRTSGGVTEQFF
J gene: TRBJ1-2; V gene: TRBV5-1; D gene: .; CDR3 protein: CASSFTPGDYGYTF
J gene: TRBJ1-2; V gene: TRBV18; D gene: TRBD1; CDR3 protein: CASSPVGTANYGYTF
J gene: TRBJ2-4; V gene: TRBV29-1; D gene: .; CDR3 protein: CSVHGEAKNIQYF
J gene: TRBJ2-7; V gene: TRBV12-3/TRBV12-4; D gene: TRBD2; CDR3 protein: CASSPSLAGDPYEQYF
J gene: TRBJ1-1; V gene: TRBV29-1; D gene: .; CDR3 protein: CSVGPRVGEEAFF
J gene: TRBJ2-6; V gene: TRBV10-1; D gene: .; CDR3 protein: CASSEPRGRTSGANVLTF
J gene: TRBJ1-1; V gene: TRBV3-1; D gene: .; CDR3 protein: CASSKGEANTEAFF
J gene: TRBJ1-1; V gene: TRBV6-5; D gene: TRBD1; CDR3 protein: CASSYLRTGGTEAFF
J gene: TRBJ1-6; V gene: TRBV6-1; D gene: .; CDR3 protein: CASKSRLVAYSPLHF
J gene: TRBJ1-2; V gene: TRBV20-1; D gene: .; CDR3 protein: CSARVGGARGYTF
J gene: TRBJ1-3; V gene: TRBV12-5; D gene: .; CDR3 protein: CASSERAGNTIYF
J gene: TRBJ2-7; V gene: TRBV7-9; D gene: TRBD1; CDR3 protein: CASGPTGTEQYF
J gene: TRBJ2-5; V gene: TRBV7-9; D gene: TRBD2; CDR3 protein: CASSSGGGQETQYF
J gene: TRBJ2-5; V gene: TRBV7-2; D gene: TRBD2; CDR3 protein: CASSFALSGWETQYF
J gene: TRBJ2-1; V gene: TRBV6-6; D gene: .; CDR3 protein: CASSGEPEQFF
J gene: TRBJ2-2; V gene: TRBV12-3/TRBV12-4; D gene: .; CDR3 protein: CASSQDLTGELFF
J gene: TRBJ2-7; V gene: TRBV10-1; D gene: TRBD1; CDR3 protein: CASSTGTVYEQYF
J gene: TRBJ2-5; V gene: TRBV6-2/TRBV6-3; D gene: .; CDR3 protein: CASSYLAEETQYF
J gene: TRBJ1-5; V gene: TRBV6-5; D gene: .; CDR3 protein: CASSTTGSRNQPQHF
J gene: TRBJ2-1; V gene: TRBV5-1; D gene: .; CDR3 protein: CASSLEARRGWLASYNEQFF